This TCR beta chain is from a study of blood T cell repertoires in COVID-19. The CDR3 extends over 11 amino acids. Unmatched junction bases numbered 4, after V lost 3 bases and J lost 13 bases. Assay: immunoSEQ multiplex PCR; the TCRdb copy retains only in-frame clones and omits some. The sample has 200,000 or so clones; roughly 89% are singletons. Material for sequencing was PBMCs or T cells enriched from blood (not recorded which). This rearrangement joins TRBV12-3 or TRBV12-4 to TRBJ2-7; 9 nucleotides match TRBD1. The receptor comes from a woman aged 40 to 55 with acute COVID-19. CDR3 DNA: TGTGCCAGCAGTTTTGGGACAGGGTTATACTTC. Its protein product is CASSFGTGLYF.